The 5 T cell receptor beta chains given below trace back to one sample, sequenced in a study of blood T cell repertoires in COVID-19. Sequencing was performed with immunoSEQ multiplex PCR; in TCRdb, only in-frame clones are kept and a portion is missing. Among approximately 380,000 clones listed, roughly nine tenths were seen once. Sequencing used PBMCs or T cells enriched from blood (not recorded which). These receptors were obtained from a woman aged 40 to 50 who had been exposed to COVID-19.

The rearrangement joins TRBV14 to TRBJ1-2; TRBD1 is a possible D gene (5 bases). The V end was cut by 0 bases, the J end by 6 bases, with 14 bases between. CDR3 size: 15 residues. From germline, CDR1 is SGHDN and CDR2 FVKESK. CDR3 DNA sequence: TGTGCCAGCAGCCAAGATAAGGGGAACGGGCATGGCTACACCTTC. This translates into CASSQDKGNGHGYTF. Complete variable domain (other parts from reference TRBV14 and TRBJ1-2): EAGVTQFPSHSVIEKGQTVTLRCDPISGHDNLYWYRRVMGKEIKFLLHFVKESKQDESGMPNNRFLAERTGGTYSTLKVQPAELEDSGVYFCASSQDKGNGHGYTFGSGTRLTVV.

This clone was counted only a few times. CDR3 protein: CASSQDWTSGGRDTQYF. CDR3 DNA: TGTGCCAGCAGCCAAGATTGGACTAGCGGGGGGCGGGATACGCAGTATTTT. The chain links TRBV3-1 (or the pseudogene TRBV3-2) to TRBJ2-3; 14 bases are shared with TRBD2. Germline V lookup: CDR1 LGHDT, CDR2 YNNKEL (reference sequence). The V gene end was trimmed by 0 bases and the J gene end by 6 bases; junction bases not matched to a gene: 5. The CDR3 runs to 17 residues.

The CDR3 protein is CASSQSQGLGYNEQFF. The CDR3 DNA is TGTGCCAGCAGTCAATCGCAGGGATTGGGGTACAATGAGCAGTTCTTC. The V gene is TRBV6-4, the J gene TRBJ2-1; TRBD1 might be the D (5 bases). The CDR3 loop spans 16 amino acids. Germline V gene lookup returns CDR1 MRHNA and CDR2 SNTAGT. Trimming shortened V by 5 bases and J by 4 bases, and 18 bases separated the two germline ends.

In nucleotides, the CDR3 is TGTGCCACGGGGATTGGCACAGATACGCAGTATTTT. It is translated as CATGIGTDTQYF. V gene TRBV3-1 (or the pseudogene TRBV3-2) combines with J gene TRBJ2-3, with D possibly TRBD2 on 5 matching bases. With 10 bases removed from V and 1 base from J, the gap between germline ends came to 9 bases. This CDR3 is 12 amino acids long. The germline V gene encodes CDR1 LGHDT and CDR2 YNNKEL (reference sequence).

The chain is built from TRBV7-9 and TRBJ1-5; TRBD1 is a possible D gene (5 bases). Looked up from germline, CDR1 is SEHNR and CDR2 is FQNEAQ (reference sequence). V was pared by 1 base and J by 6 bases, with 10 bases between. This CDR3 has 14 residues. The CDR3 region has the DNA TGTGCCAGCAGCTTAGAAGGGGCCAGTCAGCCCCAGCATTTT. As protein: CASSLEGASQPQHF.